This record covers a single T cell receptor (beta chain). These data are taken from a study of OX40 agonist ivuxolimab in advanced cancers. The J segment lost 5 bases and the V segment lost 7 bases, leaving 6 bases of the junction unmatched. The CDR3 covers 14 residues. Per germline, CDR1 SQVTM and CDR2 ANQGSEA. The data were produced by immunoSEQ multiplex PCR, yet TCRdb's version contains in-frame clones alone and is incomplete. The sample lists roughly 80,000 clones, over 90% occurring once. The TCR sequence derives from an adult with an advanced solid tumor such as melanoma, head and neck, liver or kidney cancer. The chain couples TRBV29-1 to TRBJ2-5; 14 bases match TRBD2. This sample comprised CD4+ or CD8+ T cells sorted from blood, obtained in a trial of the OX40 agonist ivuxolimab. As DNA, the CDR3 is TGCAGCGCTGGGACTAGCGGGAGTTCGGAGACCCAGTACTTC. It codes for CSAGTSGSSETQYF.